The rows below give T cell receptor beta chains drawn from one sample of a study of control samples from healthy donors and cancer patients. The repertoire was sequenced with immunoSEQ multiplex PCR; TCRdb's copy has only in-frame clones and lacks some. The table has around 81,000 clones, 85% to 95% seen once. The sequenced sample consisted of blood. The receptors were gathered from a woman in her 30s in good health. The CDR3 runs from the conserved cysteine through the conserved F or W. The D gene is left open where the match is weak. Size tells how often a clone was seen (once, few, many) or the class of an expanded clone, and some rows leave it out.

TRBV3-1/TRBV3-2	TRBJ2-5	TRBD1	-	TGTGCCAGCAGCCAAGGGACAGGGGCGGGCGAGACCCAGTACTTC	CASSQGTGAGETQYF
TRBV2	TRBJ1-5	TRBD1	-	TGTGCCAGCAGTTCCGGACAGGGGGTTGGCAATCAGCCCCAGCATTTT	CASSSGQGVGNQPQHF
TRBV3-1/TRBV3-2	TRBJ2-1	-	-	TGTGCCAGCAGTCGTGCCGCACTCCCCCGTCGGGATGAGCAGTTCTTC	CASSRAALPRRDEQFF
TRBV29-1	TRBJ2-7	TRBD1	-	TGCAGCGTCTGGACAGGGGACTCACTCGAGCAGTACTTC	CSVWTGDSLEQYF
TRBV6-2/TRBV6-3	TRBJ1-6	-	-	TGTGCCAGCAGTTACAATGGGAATTCACCCCTCCACTTT	CASSYNGNSPLHF
TRBV11-3	TRBJ2-3	TRBD2	-	TGTGCCAGCAGCCCCCGACTAGCGGGAAGGGGCTTAGATACGCAGTATTTT	CASSPRLAGRGLDTQYF
TRBV4-1	TRBJ2-4	TRBD1	-	TGCGCCAGCAGCCAAGGGACAGGGAGAGCCAAAAACATTCAGTACTTC	CASSQGTGRAKNIQYF
TRBV28	TRBJ2-1	TRBD2	once	TGTGCCAGCAGTCCTGGACTAGCGGGACTTATAAATGAGCAGTTCTTC	CASSPGLAGLINEQFF
TRBV6-5	TRBJ1-6	TRBD1	-	TGTGCCAGCAGGCCACAGGGGTATAATTCACCCCTCCACTTT	CASRPQGYNSPLHF
TRBV2	TRBJ2-2	-	-	TGTGCCAGCAGAAGGGAACCGGGGACCGGGGAGCTGTTTTTT	CASRREPGTGELFF
TRBV29-1	TRBJ2-6	TRBD1	-	TGCAGCGTGAGGGACAGGGGCTCTGGGGCCAACGTCCTGACTTTC	CSVRDRGSGANVLTF
TRBV29-1	TRBJ2-1	-	once	TGCAGCGTTGTATCCGCCAATGAGCAGTTCTTC	CSVVSANEQFF
TRBV7-6	TRBJ1-5	-	-	TGTGCCAGCAGCTTGGACAGCTTCCCGGGGATTCAGCCCCAGCATTTT	CASSLDSFPGIQPQHF
TRBV28	TRBJ2-7	-	-	TGTGCCAGCTTCAGCGGGGACAGATCCGAGCAGTACTTC	CASFSGDRSEQYF